The rows below give T cell receptor beta chains drawn from one sample of a study of cytomegalovirus exposure and HLA in healthy donors. Generated by immunoSEQ multiplex PCR, the TCRdb table keeps only in-frame clones and is missing some. Here the sample table reports over 55,000 clones. Sequenced material: PBMCs. The receptor source for this set is a boy younger than 18 in good health and CMV-seronegative. Both conserved end residues are part of each CDR3. D genes are given only for firm matches.

j_call | d_call | v_call | cdr3_nt | cdr3_aa
TRBJ2-5 | TRBD2 | TRBV9 | TGTGCCAGCAGCGCCGGACTAGCGGGGGAGACCCAGTACTTC | CASSAGLAGETQYF
TRBJ1-5 | NA | TRBV4-1 | TGCGCCAGCAGCCAACCCTCGGGGTATCCCCAGCATTTT | CASSQPSGYPQHF
TRBJ1-1 | NA | TRBV5-1 | TGCGCCAGCAGCTTGTCTACAGGGCTAACTGAAGCTTTCTTT | CASSLSTGLTEAFF
TRBJ2-7 | TRBD1 | TRBV7-6 | TGTGCCAGCAGCTTAAATTGGGGACAGACCAACGAGCAGTACTTC | CASSLNWGQTNEQYF
TRBJ2-1 | NA | TRBV27 | TGTGCCAGCAGTCAGAGGAATGAGCAGTTCTTC | CASSQRNEQFF
TRBJ2-2 | NA | TRBV9 | TGTGCCAGCAGCGGTTACAGGGATTTCACCGGGGAGCTGTTTTTT | CASSGYRDFTGELFF
TRBJ1-4 | TRBD1 | TRBV9 | TGTGCCAGCAGCGCTTTAACAGGGGGCGATGAAAAACTGTTTTTT | CASSALTGGDEKLFF
TRBJ1-2 | NA | TRBV21-1 | TGTGCCAGCAGCACCCTCTCGACAGGGACCTATGGCTACACCTTC | CASSTLSTGTYGYTF
TRBJ2-5 | NA | TRBV2 | TGTGCCAGCAGTGAAAAATCGGGAACCCAGTACTTC | CASSEKSGTQYF
TRBJ2-7 | NA | TRBV10-3 | TGTGCCATCAGTGAGGCGTGGGAGCAGTACTTC | CAISEAWEQYF
TRBJ1-2 | TRBD1 | TRBV18 | TGTGCCAGCTCACCACCTACTCCGGGACAGGGCGATGGTGGCTACACCTTC | CASSPPTPGQGDGGYTF
TRBJ2-3 | NA | TRBV6-5 | TGTGCCAGTCGGTCGTTCGCAGATACGCAGTATTTT | CASRSFADTQYF
TRBJ2-7 | NA | TRBV9 | TGTGCCAGCAGCGGGGACTGGGGGGACTCCTACGAGCAGTACTTC | CASSGDWGDSYEQYF
TRBJ1-1 | NA | TRBV30 | TGTGCCTGGAAGACTACGACTGAAGCTTTCTTT | CAWKTTTEAFF
TRBJ2-1 | NA | TRBV6-1 | TGTGCCAGCAGTACAGGCCTATCTTCCAATGAGCAGTTCTTC | CASSTGLSSNEQFF
TRBJ2-7 | NA | TRBV29-1 | TGCAGCGTTGGATGGGGAGATAGCTCCTACGAGCAGTACTTC | CSVGWGDSSYEQYF
TRBJ2-7 | NA | TRBV6-1 | TGTGCCAGCAGTGAAAGACAGACCTACGAGCAGTACTTC | CASSERQTYEQYF
TRBJ2-2 | NA | TRBV11-3 | TGTGCCAGCAGCTTAGATGGGCCAGGGGCCGGGGAGCTGTTTTTT | CASSLDGPGAGELFF
TRBJ2-1 | NA | TRBV7-6 | TGTGCCAGCAGCTTAGCGCAGTCGAAGTACAATGAGCAGTTCTTC | CASSLAQSKYNEQFF
TRBJ2-4 | NA | TRBV4-1 | TGCGCCAGCAGCCAAGATGGTTGGGGCGCGCCCAAAAACATTCAGTACTTC | CASSQDGWGAPKNIQYF
TRBJ2-1 | NA | TRBV11-3 | TGTGCCAGCAGCTTAGTGGGCCCTCAAGGTGGGAGCGATGAGCAGTTCTTC | CASSLVGPQGGSDEQFF
TRBJ2-5 | NA | TRBV12-5 | TGTGCTAGTGGTTTAGGGCGGGGAGAGACCCAGTACTTC | CASGLGRGETQYF
TRBJ2-2 | NA | TRBV2 | TGTGCCAGCAAGGCAGGTGCAACCGGGGAGCTGTTTTTT | CASKAGATGELFF
TRBJ1-2 | NA | TRBV5-6 | TGTGCCAGCAGCCCACGGGACAACTCTAACTATGGCTACACCTTC | CASSPRDNSNYGYTF
TRBJ1-1 | NA | TRBV5-4 | TGTGCCAGCAGCTTGGCAGGGCAGAAGGGAAGGAACAGGCCTGAAGCTTTCTTT | CASSLAGQKGRNRPEAFF
TRBJ2-2 | NA | TRBV9 | TGTGCCAGCAGCGTAGTCCAAAACGGGGAGCTGTTTTTT | CASSVVQNGELFF
TRBJ1-1 | NA | TRBV4-2 | TGTGCCAGCAGCCAAGATCTCGACAAGAACACTGAAGCTTTCTTT | CASSQDLDKNTEAFF
TRBJ2-7 | NA | TRBV28 | TGTGCCAGCGGTGGGGGGGGCCTCTACGAGCAGTACTTC | CASGGGGLYEQYF
TRBJ2-6 | NA | TRBV2 | TGTGCCAGCAGTAATATCCGCTCTGGGGCCAACGTCCTGACTTTC | CASSNIRSGANVLTF
TRBJ2-7 | NA | TRBV6-5 | TGTGCCAGCAGTTACTCGACTGGGAGCTCCTACGAGCAGTACTTC | CASSYSTGSSYEQYF
TRBJ1-2 | TRBD1 | TRBV7-2 | TGTGCCAGCAGCACATTCCAGGGGGGTGGCTACACCTTC | CASSTFQGGGYTF
TRBJ1-1 | NA | TRBV12-5 | TGTGCTAGTGCCCCCAGACAGAACACTGAAGCTTTCTTT | CASAPRQNTEAFF
TRBJ2-7 | TRBD1 | TRBV29-1 | TGCAGCGTTGGGGACAGTCCTATCTACGAGCAGTACTTC | CSVGDSPIYEQYF
TRBJ1-5 | NA | TRBV5-4 | TGTGCCAGCAGCTTTCCTAATCAGCCCCAGCATTTT | CASSFPNQPQHF
TRBJ2-7 | NA | TRBV4-2 | TGTGCCAGCAGCCCTACTCTCTTTGGACTACTGTACTTC | CASSPTLFGLLYF
TRBJ2-3 | NA | TRBV2 | TGTGCCAGCAGTGAGCAGGGCTCCACTACAGATACGCAGTATTTT | CASSEQGSTTDTQYF
TRBJ1-4 | NA | TRBV2 | TGTGCCAGCAGTGAGGAGGCCGCAACTAATGAAAAACTGTTTTTT | CASSEEAATNEKLFF
TRBJ1-2 | TRBD1 | TRBV5-6 | TGTGCCAGCAGCTTGGCAGGGGGCTTGAACTATGGCTACACCTTC | CASSLAGGLNYGYTF
TRBJ2-5 | TRBD1 | TRBV4-1 | TGCGCCAGCAGCCACGAAGGGACAGGAGAGACCCAGTACTTC | CASSHEGTGETQYF
TRBJ2-3 | TRBD1 | TRBV7-2 | TGTGCCAGCAGCTCGACAGGGACCACAGATACGCAGTATTTT | CASSSTGTTDTQYF
TRBJ2-5 | TRBD1 | TRBV7-2 | TGTGCCAGCAGCTTCTCACAGGGGCAAGAGACCCAGTACTTC | CASSFSQGQETQYF
TRBJ1-5 | NA | TRBV28 | TGTGCCAGCAGTTTAGATCGTGGAGGAGACCGAGCGAATCAGCCCCAGCATTTT | CASSLDRGGDRANQPQHF
TRBJ2-7 | NA | TRBV18 | TGTGCCAGTGCGGGCCAGGTAGCCTACGAGCAGTACTTC | CASAGQVAYEQYF
TRBJ2-2 | NA | TRBV29-1 | TGCAGCGTTGACAGCGGAACGAACACCGGGGAGCTGTTTTTT | CSVDSGTNTGELFF
TRBJ2-3 | NA | TRBV5-1 | TGCGCCAGCGCCGGGACACTTGCTAACACAGATACGCAGTATTTT | CASAGTLANTDTQYF
TRBJ1-2 | NA | TRBV15 | TGTGCCACCAGCGGGCAGGGGAACTATGGCTACACCTTC | CATSGQGNYGYTF
TRBJ2-3 | TRBD2 | TRBV29-1 | TGCAGCGCATGCTATCTAGCGGGGGGGGATACGCAGTATTTT | CSACYLAGGDTQYF
TRBJ2-1 | TRBD2 | TRBV5-4 | TGTGCCAGCAGCGCAAAAGAGCGGGGGAGCTCCTACAATGAGCAGTTCTTC | CASSAKERGSSYNEQFF
TRBJ2-7 | NA | TRBV6-1 | TGTGCCAGCAGTGAGTTTGAAGCGGACAGAGGATACGAGCAGTACTTC | CASSEFEADRGYEQYF
TRBJ2-2 | TRBD1 | TRBV7-9 | TGTGCCAGTTCCGACAGGGGAACCACCGGGGAGCTGTTTTTT | CASSDRGTTGELFF
TRBJ1-1 | TRBD1 | TRBV5-4 | TGTGCCAGCAGCTCCGGGGACAGGGGGGGAACTGAAGCTTTCTTT | CASSSGDRGGTEAFF
TRBJ1-4 | NA | TRBV7-9 | TGTGCCAGCAGCTTAATGGGGGGGTATGCAACTAATGAAAAACTGTTTTTT | CASSLMGGYATNEKLFF
TRBJ2-2 | NA | TRBV6-5 | TGTGCCAGCAGACCAACAGGGCTGAACAGCCGGGAGCTGTTTTTT | CASRPTGLNSRELFF
TRBJ2-3 | TRBD2 | TRBV9 | TGTGCCAGCAGCGTAGAGCCCGGGGGACTAGCGGTAAGCACAGATACGCAGTATTTT | CASSVEPGGLAVSTDTQYF
TRBJ2-7 | NA | TRBV2 | TGTGCCAGCCGGATTCGGGGGTTTACCTACGAGCAGTACTTC | CASRIRGFTYEQYF
TRBJ1-2 | NA | TRBV28 | TGTGCCAGCAGTTTCCGGGGAGGGGGCTACACCTTC | CASSFRGGGYTF
TRBJ1-1 | TRBD1 | TRBV7-9 | TGTGCCAGCAGCTTCGACGGCGGACAGGTTGGTTGG | CASSFDGGQVGW
TRBJ2-7 | TRBD2 | TRBV27 | TGTGCCAGTAGTTTCCTTGTAGCGGGAGTGGCCTACGAGCAGTACTTC | CASSFLVAGVAYEQYF
TRBJ1-1 | NA | TRBV27 | TGTGCCAGCAGTTTTAGGGAGGGGACTGAAGCTTTCTTT | CASSFREGTEAFF